This TCR beta chain was profiled in a study of cytomegalovirus exposure and HLA in healthy donors. Study as a whole: In terms of ancestry, the Caucasian-associated cluster contained roughly four fifths of the roughly 400 genotyped donors.

This clone was seen only a few times. Its target is unknown. With 60 Vbeta and 13 Jbeta primers, the PCR was carried out. Here immunoSEQ multiplex PCR was the method, and the copy in TCRdb shows in-frame clones only, minus some. The data show about 150,000 clones, 80% seen once. Findings and limits, study-wide: Per published accounts, TCR beta sequences correctly predicted the HLA-A and HLA-B alleles of most subjects. The study recorded around 160 TCR beta chains that were cytomegalovirus-associated. Apparent HLA restriction characterized most CMV-associated TCR beta chains in a later analysis.

This CDR3 spans 14 amino acids. V lost 0 bases to trimming and J lost 6 bases; unmatched junction nucleotides: 1. Germline values: CDR1 SGHDT, CDR2 YYEEEE. This sequence originates from a young man in good health and CMV-seropositive. Sequencing was carried out using PBMCs. V gene TRBV5-6 combines with J gene TRBJ2-2, with TRBD2 identical over 8 bases. The CDR3 loop reads CASSLAGGAGELFF. CDR3 in DNA: TGTGCCAGCAGCTTGGCCGGGGGGGCCGGGGAGCTGTTTTTT.